This T cell receptor (beta chain) appears in the sequencing data of a study of Graves' ophthalmopathy and Graves' hyperthyroidism. CDR3 length: 14 residues. Amplified material comprised TCR beta CDR3 regions derived from RNA transcripts. First-round RT-PCR with HTBI primers preceded a second-round multiplex PCR. From the multiplex PCR reads, TCRdb called clonotypes with MiXCR, one entry per CDR3 protein. The data contain 450,000 or so distinct CDR3 sequences, about 15% of them singletons. This clonotype was detected many times. Its antigen is not known. One end of the junction varies from germline; a read error may be responsible. Overall study results and limits: The authors also found most expanded thyroid clonotypes above 0.001 frequency in blood.

V gene TRBV12-3 or TRBV12-4 combines with J gene TRBJ2-5, with 9 bases aligning to TRBD2. This clonotype was obtained from a woman aged 25 to 39 with Graves' ophthalmopathy. Material for sequencing was blood. This chain's CDR3 is CASSVAGVGETQYF. Written as DNA, the CDR3 is TGTGCCAGCAGTGTAGCGGGAGTAGGAGAGACCCAGTACTTC.